The 3 T cell receptor beta chains below were found in one sample sequenced in a study of T cells after yellow fever vaccination (dated by TCRdb to the late 2010s). The treatment or condition label corresponds to: live attenuated yellow fever vaccine strain. Library preparation employed 5' RACE. The data were produced on an Illumina HiSeq 2500. Through fastp at Q25 and MiXCR, TCRdb rebuilt clones from the public reads, retaining in-frame beta chains. Records with the same CDR3 protein are collapsed into one entry carrying the most frequent genes and DNA. Within this sample are hundreds of thousands of distinct CDR3 sequences, with 10% to 15% of them counted one time only. The ten largest clones capture 15% of the sample. Material: PBMCs, obtained on the day of the yellow fever booster vaccination. The receptors derive from a man younger than 40 who received the YFV17D yellow fever vaccine.

This clonotype has more than one count but fewer than ten. The chain uses TRBV6-5 and TRBJ2-2, with a weak D call TRBD2 (5 bases). Germline CDR1 and CDR2: MNHEY and SVGAGI. The CDR3 runs 13 residues. The V end was cut by 2 bases, the J end by 5 bases, with 6 bases between. CDR3: CASSYGETGELFF. CDR3 nucleotides: TGTGCCAGCAGTTACGGGGAGACCGGGGAGCTGTTTTTT.

The table lists this clonotype with a few counts. Here the CDR3 DNA reads TGTGCCAGCAGCCCACTGTTCACTGAAGCTTTCTTT. It encodes CASSPLFTEAFF. This chain uses TRBV7-2 with TRBJ1-1; D remains ambiguous. V was cut by 5 bases and J by 4 bases, with 8 bases left in between. Germline values: CDR1 SGHTA, CDR2 FQGNSA. The CDR3 spans 12 residues.

This clonotype was counted only a few times. CDR3 loop: CASSLRGSGEKLFF. Written as DNA, the CDR3 is TGTGCCAGCAGCTTAAGAGGTTCGGGGGAAAAACTGTTTTTT. This chain connects TRBV7-6 to TRBJ1-4; D unclear. Trimming removed 2 bases at V and 8 bases at J, with 12 bases between. This CDR3 is built from 14 residues. The germline gives CDR1 SGHVS, CDR2 FNYEAQ. The full variable domain, rest sourced from reference TRBV7-6 and TRBJ1-4, is GAGVSQSPRYKVTKRGQDVALRCDPISGHVSLYWYRQALGQGPEFLTYFNYEAQQDKSGLPNDRFSAERPEGSISTLTIQRTEQRDSAMYRCASSLRGSGEKLFFGSGTQLSVL.